These 22 T cell receptor beta chains were sequenced from one sample in a study of OX40 agonist ivuxolimab in advanced cancers. The assay was immunoSEQ multiplex PCR, and TCRdb's table has in-frame clones only and misses some. The repertoire has about 20,000 clones, less than 85% of them found once; the top ten carry approximately 53%. Sample: CD4+ or CD8+ T cells sorted from blood, taken in a trial of the OX40 agonist ivuxolimab. These receptors all come from an adult with an advanced solid tumor such as melanoma, head and neck, liver or kidney cancer.

The rearrangement joins TRBV5-1 to TRBJ1-2; perhaps TRBD1 as D (5 bases). Germline V gives CDR1 SGHRS, CDR2 YFSETQ. Trimming cost V 0 bases and J 6 bases, with 12 bases left between them. The CDR3 has 14 residues. The CDR3 loop is CASSLVGGPDGYTF. The CDR3 DNA is TGCGCCAGCAGCTTGGTGGGGGGACCGGATGGCTACACCTTC.

The chain carries TRBV28 and TRBJ1-5; possibly TRBD1 for D (5 bases). The CDR3 sequence is 19 residues long. Trimming took off 5 bases at V and 0 bases at J, with 23 bases between the two ends. Looked up from germline, CDR1 is MDHEN and CDR2 is SYDVKM. The CDR3 coding sequence is TGTGCCAGCAGTCTCCCAGGTATTCTCAGGGAGAATAGCAATCAGCCCCAGCATTTT. This sequence encodes CASSLPGILRENSNQPQHF. Using reference TRBV28 and TRBJ1-5 for the parts outside the CDR3, the full variable domain is DVKVTQSSRYLVKRTGEKVFLECVQDMDHENMFWYRQDPGLGLRLIYFSYDVKMKEKGDIPEGYSVSREKKERFSLILESASTNQTSMYLCASSLPGILRENSNQPQHFGDGTRLSIL.

As concerns this clone: Different DNA sequences within this sample yield the same CDR3. The chain joins TRBV13 to TRBJ2-5; no firm D call. There are 14 residues in the CDR3. Between the trimmed V and J ends, which lost 4 bases and 5 bases, there was a span of 14 bases. Germline lookup yields CDR1 PRHDT and CDR2 FYEKMQ (reference sequence). Here the CDR3 DNA reads TGTGCCAGCAGCTCGCCGGGTTTCCAGGAGACCCAGTACTTC. This gives the protein CASSSPGFQETQYF.

V and J are TRBV27 and TRBJ2-5; D is uncertain. Germline loops: CDR1 MNHEY, CDR2 SMNVEV (reference sequence). Trimming left V 6 bases short and J 0 bases short, with 11 bases between. This CDR3 has 14 residues. The chain's CDR3 is CASSFSAYQETQYF. CDR3 nucleotide sequence: TGTGCCAGCAGCTTTTCGGCGTACCAAGAGACCCAGTACTTC.

The chain couples TRBV7-6 to TRBJ2-1, with TRBD2 matching 10 bases. Trimming took 0 bases from V and 9 from J; bases not matched to a gene: 5. Germline V CDR1 and CDR2: SGHVS, FNYEAQ. This CDR3 region has 15 residues. Here the CDR3 reads CASSLATSGGAEQFF. Written as DNA, the CDR3 is TGTGCCAGCAGCTTAGCGACAAGCGGGGGGGCTGAGCAGTTCTTC.

The rearrangement links TRBV27 to TRBJ1-3; D remains ambiguous. The length of the CDR3 is 13 residues. V shed 9 bases and J shed 0 bases, with 9 bases lying between them. CDR1 MNHEY and CDR2 SMNVEV come from the germline V gene (reference sequence). CDR3: CASGRPSGNTIYF. CDR3 DNA sequence: TGTGCCAGTGGACGGCCCTCTGGAAACACCATATATTTT.

The chain has TRBV2 and TRBJ2-7; 7 nucleotides match TRBD2. V shed 8 bases, J shed 1 base, and the junction held 11 bases outside the gene matches. Germline assignment: CDR1 SNHLY and CDR2 FYNNEI. This CDR3 comprises 15 residues. The CDR3 here is CASGTIPLNSYEQYF. For the CDR3, the DNA is TGTGCCAGCGGGACTATCCCGCTGAATTCCTACGAGCAGTACTTC. The full variable domain, rest sourced from reference TRBV2 and TRBJ2-7, is EPEVTQTPSHQVTQMGQEVILRCVPISNHLYFYWYRQILGQKVEFLVSFYNNEISEKSEIFDDQFSVERPDGSNFTLKIRSTKLEDSAMYFCASGTIPLNSYEQYFGPGTRLTVT.

The chain uses TRBV4-3 and TRBJ2-1; a weak D match, TRBD2 (6 bases). The germline V gene encodes CDR1 LGHNA and CDR2 YSLEER. The CDR3 consists of 16 residues. Trimming pared 4 bases from V and 4 bases from J, leaving 17 bases between. For the CDR3, the DNA is TGCGCCAGCAGCCTTACCGAGGGACTGGGTTACAATGAGCAGTTCTTC. Protein product: CASSLTEGLGYNEQFF.

This chain uses TRBV25-1 with TRBJ2-7, with D hard to call. V was clipped by 8 bases and J by 3 bases, with 11 bases between them. Germline V gives CDR1 MGHDK, CDR2 SYGVNS. The CDR3 is 12 amino acids. The CDR3 DNA reads as TGTGCCAGCGGGCTGACGGACTACGAGCAGTACTTC. It encodes CASGLTDYEQYF.

The chain uses TRBV2 and TRBJ1-6, with D perhaps TRBD1 (5 bases). The CDR3 loop spans 19 amino acids. The germline CDR1 and CDR2 sequences are SNHLY and FYNNEI. With 2 bases removed from V and 4 bases from J, the gap between germline ends came to 21 bases. The CDR3 DNA is TGTGCCAGCAGTGAATCATATGGTTTGGGGACCGAATATAATTCACCCCTCCACTTT. Amino acid sequence: CASSESYGLGTEYNSPLHF.

The V and J genes are TRBV13 and TRBJ2-1; no clear D gene. This CDR3 contains 13 residues. The V gene lost 6 bases and the J gene lost 4 bases, with 10 bases spanning the gap. The V gene's germline CDR1 is PRHDT and CDR2 FYEKMQ (reference sequence). DNA of the CDR3: TGTGCCAGCAGGGAGACATCGTACAATGAGCAGTTCTTC. The encoded protein is CASRETSYNEQFF.

The chain carries TRBV7-9 and TRBJ2-7, with D perhaps matching TRBD2 (5 bases). The CDR3 is 12 amino acids. Trimming took 1 base from V and 6 from J, leaving 7 bases between them. Germline V gene sequence: CDR1 SEHNR, CDR2 FQNEAQ (reference sequence). CDR3 sequence (DNA): TGTGCCAGCAGCTTAGGGACTCGCGAGCAGTACTTC. Residues: CASSLGTREQYF.

The gene calls are TRBV7-6 and TRBJ2-2, with a weak D call TRBD1 (9 bases). Trimming shortened V by 1 base and J by 7 bases, and 16 bases separated the two germline ends. The CDR3 contains 16 residues. Per germline, CDR1 SGHVS and CDR2 FNYEAQ. CDR3 in DNA: TGTGCCAGCAGCTTAGTAGCGGGACAGGGACGCGGGGAGCTGTTTTTT. Protein product: CASSLVAGQGRGELFF.

The V call is TRBV7-9, the J call TRBJ2-3; 11 bases align to TRBD2. From germline, CDR1 is SEHNR and CDR2 FQNEAQ (reference sequence). This CDR3 spans 16 amino acids. The V segment lost 1 base and the J segment 2 bases; nucleotides outside the gene matches: 2. The CDR3 region is CASSLGLAGNTDTQYF. CDR3 nucleotide sequence: TGTGCCAGCAGCTTAGGACTAGCGGGGAACACAGATACGCAGTATTTT. The variable domain in full, completed from reference TRBV7-9 and TRBJ2-3, reads DTGVSQNPRHKITKRGQNVTFRCDPISEHNRLYWYRQTLGQGPEFLTYFQNEAQLEKSRLLSDRFSAERPKGSFSTLEIQRTEQGDSAMYLCASSLGLAGNTDTQYFGPGTRLTVL.

V is TRBV6-6 and J is TRBJ2-5; D remains ambiguous. CDR1 is MNHNY and CDR2 is SVGAGI in the germline V gene (reference sequence). This CDR3 is built from 10 residues. V lost 5 bases and J 2 bases, leaving 0 bases between the germline ends. DNA for the CDR3: TGTGCCAGCAGTCAAGAGACCCAGTACTTC. Its protein is CASSQETQYF.

This chain joins TRBV30 and TRBJ2-7; no definite D call. CDR3 size: 14 residues. Germline loops: CDR1 GTSNPN, CDR2 SVGIG (reference sequence). V lost 0 bases to trimming and J lost 1 base, with 10 bases between them. This CDR3 is CAWSVAHSSYEQYF. The CDR3 region has the DNA TGTGCCTGGAGTGTAGCCCACAGTTCCTACGAGCAGTACTTC.

The chain links TRBV30 to TRBJ2-1, with TRBD2 identical over 7 bases. CDR1 is GTSNPN and CDR2 is SVGIG in the germline V gene (reference sequence). The CDR3 is 12 amino acids. Trimming took 3 bases from V and 15 from J; bases not matched to a gene: 11. The chain's CDR3 is CAWRTTSLVAFF. Here the CDR3 DNA reads TGTGCCTGGAGGACGACTAGCCTCGTTGCGTTCTTC.

The chain uses TRBV7-8 and TRBJ2-5, with no clear D. V lost 5 bases and J lost 5, with 12 bases in between. CDR3 length equals 13 residues. CDR1 SGHVS and CDR2 FQNEAQ come from the germline V gene. DNA for the CDR3: TGTGCCAGCAGCCCCCCCATGGGGGAGACCCAGTACTTC. Protein: CASSPPMGETQYF. Variable domain in full (rest from reference TRBV7-8 and TRBJ2-5): GAGVSQSPRYKVAKRGQDVALRCDPISGHVSLFWYQQALGQGPEFLTYFQNEAQLDKSGLPSDRFFAERPEGSVSTLKIQRTQQEDSAVYLCASSPPMGETQYFGPGTRLLVL.

This chain uses TRBV7-9 with TRBJ2-7; D might be TRBD1 (6 bases). Deletions cut 5 bases from V and 4 bases from J, with 15 bases between. CDR1 and CDR2 from the germline V gene are SEHNR and FQNEAQ (reference sequence). The CDR3 extends over 14 amino acids. The CDR3 DNA sequence: TGTGCCAGCAGCCGGCCCGGGACACCTTACGAGCAGTACTTC. Translation: CASSRPGTPYEQYF.

This rearrangement joins TRBV6-1 to TRBJ2-7; 9 positions agree with TRBD1. Germline CDR1 reads MNHNS; CDR2 reads SASEGT. CDR3 length: 15 residues. V shed 6 bases and J 7 bases; nucleotides not matched to a gene: 13. CDR3 sequence reads: CASRVSGTGRGEQYF. CDR3 DNA: TGTGCCAGCAGAGTCTCCGGGACAGGGAGAGGAGAGCAGTACTTC.

The chain joins TRBV7-2 to TRBJ2-7; D unclear. The ends were cut back, 1 base at V and 1 base at J, with 14 bases in the middle. The CDR3 extends over 16 amino acids. From germline, CDR1 is SGHTA and CDR2 FQGNSA. The CDR3 coding sequence is TGTGCCAGCAGCTTAGAGGGCAGGATGGGGTCCTACGAGCAGTACTTC. Its translation is CASSLEGRMGSYEQYF.

The chain has TRBV2 and TRBJ1-1, with 11 bases identical to TRBD1. The CDR3 totals 15 residues. Trimming at V came to 7 bases and at J to 7 bases, leaving 11 bases not matched to a gene. Germline V gives CDR1 SNHLY, CDR2 FYNNEI. CDR3 sequence (DNA): TGTGCCAGCACCCGGACAGGGGGCGAGCCTTATGAAGCTTTCTTT. Protein: CASTRTGGEPYEAFF.